These 25 T cell receptor beta chains were sequenced from one sample in a study of cytomegalovirus exposure and HLA in healthy donors. A multiplex PCR was run with 60 Vbeta primers and 13 Jbeta primers. Only in-frame clones appear in the TCRdb table, and some are missing; sequencing was by immunoSEQ multiplex PCR. The sample lists 90,000 to 100,000 clones, roughly three quarters occurring once. Sequencing was carried out using PBMCs. The receptors come from a female donor in good health and CMV-seronegative.

V is TRBV5-1 and J is TRBJ1-1; 9 positions match TRBD1. The germline CDR1 and CDR2 sequences are SGHRS and YFSETQ. V trimming: 4 bases; J trimming: 4 bases; junction bases outside the gene matches: 5. This CDR3 region has 14 residues. The CDR3: CASSAQTGGTEAFF. Here the CDR3 DNA reads TGCGCCAGCAGCGCCCAGACAGGGGGCACTGAAGCTTTCTTT.

On this clone: The same CDR3 arises from other DNA sequences in this sample as well. The chain uses TRBV5-1 and TRBJ1-4, with D unclear. The CDR3 runs 15 residues. Trimming took off 0 bases at V and 0 bases at J, with 6 bases between the two ends. Germline loops: CDR1 SGHRS, CDR2 YFSETQ. CDR3 sequence reads: CASSLGQATNEKLFF. The CDR3, as DNA: TGCGCCAGCAGCTTGGGGCAGGCAACTAATGAAAAACTGTTTTTT.

The chain has TRBV27 and TRBJ2-1; TRBD2 matches at 9 bases. Per the germline V gene, CDR1 is MNHEY and CDR2 is SMNVEV (reference sequence). V lost 0 bases to trimming and J lost 0 bases; unmatched junction nucleotides: 18. This CDR3 is 22 amino acids long. CDR3 sequence reads: CASSLSRGSSGDFLSSYNEQFF. For the CDR3, the DNA is TGTGCCAGCAGTTTATCGAGAGGGTCTAGCGGGGACTTTCTCAGCTCCTACAATGAGCAGTTCTTC.

The chain recombines TRBV27 with TRBJ2-7; 10 bases line up with TRBD2. V lost 2 bases and J lost 9; bases outside the gene matches: 7. The CDR3 loop spans 14 amino acids. Germline lookup yields CDR1 MNHEY and CDR2 SMNVEV (reference sequence). For the CDR3, the DNA is TGTGCCAGCAGTTTAGGAGCGGGAGGGCCGGTGCAGTACTTC. This gives the protein CASSLGAGGPVQYF.

The J gene is TRBJ2-5, the V gene TRBV6-1, with D possibly matching TRBD1 (5 bases). V was clipped by 1 base and J by 1 base, with 7 bases between them. The germline CDR1 and CDR2 sequences are MNHNS and SASEGT. The CDR3 extends over 14 amino acids. The CDR3 bases are TGTGCCAGCAGTGAAGGGGGCAGCCAAGAGACCCAGTACTTC. The encoded protein is CASSEGGSQETQYF.

This clone has just one count. The chain combines TRBV10-1 with TRBJ2-7; a possible D gene is TRBD1 (6 bases). In germline, CDR1 is WNHNN, CDR2 SYGVQD (reference sequence). The CDR3 is 14 residues long. V gave up 6 bases and J gave up 2 bases, with 14 bases separating them. The CDR3 DNA follows: TGCGCCAGCAGCGGACAGTCCGGTCCCTACGAGCAGTACTTC. Translated: CASSGQSGPYEQYF.

The chain links TRBV6-6 to TRBJ1-4; TRBD1 is a possible D gene (5 bases). V dropped 6 bases and J dropped 7 bases, with 18 bases sitting between them. In germline, CDR1 is MNHNY, CDR2 SVGAGI (reference sequence). The CDR3 sequence is 15 residues long. The CDR3 region is CASRRDGSGREKLFF. The CDR3 region has the DNA TGTGCCAGCAGGCGGGACGGAAGCGGACGTGAAAAACTGTTTTTT.

The rearrangement links TRBV18 to TRBJ2-7; 11 bases are a match to TRBD1. The V segment lost 3 bases and the J segment 2 bases; nucleotides outside the gene matches: 3. This CDR3 region has 15 residues. Germline-derived CDR1 and CDR2 are KGHSH and LQKENI. The CDR3 loop reads CASSPGGQGAYEQYF. CDR3 bases: TGTGCCAGCTCACCCGGGGGACAGGGGGCCTACGAGCAGTACTTC.

The CDR3: CASSLGQNYEQYF. In DNA, the CDR3 is TGTGCCAGTAGTCTGGGACAGAACTACGAGCAGTACTTC. The gene calls are TRBV19 and TRBJ2-7; the match to TRBD1 covers 7 bases. Germline V gene sequence: CDR1 LNHDA, CDR2 SQIVND (reference sequence). The length of the CDR3 is 13 residues. V was clipped by 5 bases and J by 3 bases; unmatched bases: 4.

This clone was seen a few times. The J gene is TRBJ1-5, the V gene TRBV2, with D unresolved. V shed 5 bases and J shed 7 bases, with 9 bases lying between them. CDR3 length equals 12 residues. Per germline, CDR1 SNHLY and CDR2 FYNNEI. The CDR3 spells CASSPLLQPQHF. The DNA of the CDR3 is TGTGCCAGCAGTCCCCTTTTACAGCCCCAGCATTTT.

The rearrangement joins TRBV18 to TRBJ1-2, with TRBD1 matching 9 bases. The CDR3 totals 15 residues. J gave up 6 bases and V 3 bases, and 8 bases lay outside the gene matches. CDR1 KGHSH and CDR2 LQKENI come from the germline V gene. DNA for the CDR3: TGTGCCAGCTCACCGCTGGGGACAGGGAAGAATGGCTACACCTTC. Protein product: CASSPLGTGKNGYTF.

The genes are TRBV7-9 and TRBJ1-5; no firm D call. V was cut by 2 bases and J by 3 bases, with 8 bases left in between. The germline CDR1 and CDR2 sequences are SEHNR and FQNEAQ (reference sequence). The CDR3 runs to 14 residues. CDR3 DNA sequence: TGTGCCAGCAGCTTACCAGGACTCAATCAGCCCCAGCATTTT. It codes for CASSLPGLNQPQHF.

The rearrangement joins TRBV5-1 to TRBJ2-3, with TRBD2 identical over 13 bases. J gave up 3 bases and V 4 bases, and 5 bases lay outside the gene matches. CDR3 size: 16 residues. Per the germline V gene, CDR1 is SGHRS and CDR2 is YFSETQ. Written as DNA, the CDR3 is TGCGCCAGCAGCCCGGGACTAGCGGGAACGACAGATACGCAGTATTTT. It is translated as CASSPGLAGTTDTQYF.

The chain is built from TRBV5-1 and TRBJ1-3; 7 nucleotides agree with TRBD1. Germline V CDR1 and CDR2: SGHRS, YFSETQ. This CDR3 has 17 residues. Germline trimming cut 2 bases from V and 0 bases from J; bases unmatched to any gene: 8. The CDR3 region is CASSFTGTVSSGNTIYF. The CDR3 region has the DNA TGCGCCAGCAGCTTTACCGGGACAGTCAGCTCTGGAAACACCATATATTTT. The variable domain in full, completed from reference TRBV5-1 and TRBJ1-3, reads KAGVTQTPRYLIKTRGQQVTLSCSPISGHRSVSWYQQTPGQGLQFLFEYFSETQRNKGNFPGRFSGRQFSNSRSEMNVSTLELGDSALYLCASSFTGTVSSGNTIYFGEGSWLTVV.

The chain couples TRBV4-1 to TRBJ2-5, with 11 bases lining up with TRBD2. V shed 0 bases, J shed 3 bases, and the junction held 6 bases outside the gene matches. Per the germline V gene, CDR1 is MGHRA and CDR2 is YSYEKL. There are 17 residues in the CDR3. In nucleotides, the CDR3 is TGCGCCAGCAGCCAAGAGATCGGGGGACTAGCGGAAGAGACCCAGTACTTC. This sequence encodes CASSQEIGGLAEETQYF.

The chain links TRBV9 to TRBJ2-1, with no clear D. Trimming took 4 bases from V and 9 from J, leaving 20 bases between them. The germline V gene has CDR1 SGDLS and CDR2 YYNGEE. The CDR3 extends over 15 amino acids. The DNA of the CDR3 is TGTGCCAGCAGCCCTACAGTGCAAGATTTCGGTGAGCAGTTCTTC. It is translated as CASSPTVQDFGEQFF.

The chain is built from TRBV5-1 and TRBJ2-5; TRBD1 agrees at 9 bases. Germline loops: CDR1 SGHRS, CDR2 YFSETQ. This CDR3 has 14 amino acids. Trimming cost V 4 bases and J 5 bases; bases outside gene matches: 6. This CDR3 reads CASSETGGRETQYF. In DNA form, the CDR3 reads TGCGCCAGCAGCGAGACAGGGGGAAGGGAGACCCAGTACTTC.

V gene TRBV4-2 combines with J gene TRBJ2-7, with D tentatively TRBD2 (6 bases). This CDR3 has 14 residues. Trimming left V 1 base short and J 3 bases short, with 10 bases between. Germline CDR1 LGHNA, CDR2 YNFKEQ. The CDR3 sequence is CASSQGREYYEQYF. The CDR3 nucleotides are TGTGCCAGCAGCCAAGGGAGGGAATACTACGAGCAGTACTTC.

CDR3 in DNA: TGTGCCAGCAGCTTAATGTTGGGGGGTCTGAACACTGAAGCTTTCTTT. This codes for CASSLMLGGLNTEAFF. This chain links TRBV7-3 with TRBJ1-1; maybe TRBD1 (5 bases). The germline V and J ends were trimmed by 1 base and 0 bases, with 12 bases remaining between them. Germline V CDR1 and CDR2: SGHTA, FQGTGA. There are 16 residues in the CDR3.

The V call is TRBV4-2, the J call TRBJ2-1; 8 positions agree with TRBD2. After removal of 0 bases from V and 0 bases from J, the junction contained 7 bases not matched to a gene. The CDR3 has 18 residues. Germline loops: CDR1 LGHNA, CDR2 YNFKEQ. CDR3 nucleotide sequence: TGTGCCAGCAGCCAAGAGGCAGCGGGAGTTAGCTCCTACAATGAGCAGTTCTTC. Protein product: CASSQEAAGVSSYNEQFF.

The chain has TRBV7-6 and TRBJ1-1; D possibly corresponds to TRBD1 (6 bases). Trimming shortened V by 5 bases and J by 11 bases, and 21 bases separated the two germline ends. This CDR3 spans 14 amino acids. Germline lookup yields CDR1 SGHVS and CDR2 FNYEAQ. CDR3 nucleotide sequence: TGTGCCAGCAGCCTCGAGGGGTCGGGGACAACTGCTTTCTTT. This encodes CASSLEGSGTTAFF.

The chain recombines TRBV18 with TRBJ2-1; tentative D call: TRBD2 (6 bases). Germline CDR1 is KGHSH and CDR2 is LQKENI. Trimming removed 2 bases from V and 6 bases from J, with 8 bases in between. The CDR3 has 13 residues. CDR3 region: CASSPTGSNEQFF. The CDR3 nucleotides are TGTGCCAGCTCACCAACCGGGAGCAATGAGCAGTTCTTC.

The sample holds one count of this clone. One end of the junction is discordant with germline, which a read error may explain. The rearrangement joins TRBV11-2 to TRBJ2-7, with D uncertain. Germline CDR1 is SGHAT and CDR2 is FQNNGV. This CDR3 is 13 amino acids long. The CDR3, as DNA: TGTGCCAGCAGCGTAGAGACTTTCCGCGAGCAGTACTTC. Translated: CASSVETFREQYF.

This clone was seen a single time. The chain employs TRBV6-6 and TRBJ2-7; 8 bases align to TRBD2. Trimming cost V 4 bases and J 4 bases; bases outside gene matches: 6. CDR1 and CDR2 from the germline V gene are MNHNY and SVGAGI (reference sequence). CDR3 length: 14 amino acids. This chain's CDR3 is CASSLSGGLYEQYF. The CDR3 coding sequence is TGTGCCAGCAGTTTGTCGGGAGGGCTTTACGAGCAGTACTTC.

CDR3 nucleotides: TGTGCCAGCAGCCAACGCAGGGGCCCGAACACCGGGGAGCTGTTTTTT. It encodes CASSQRRGPNTGELFF. The chain combines TRBV7-9 with TRBJ2-2; D is possibly TRBD1 (6 bases). This CDR3 spans 16 amino acids. Germline loops: CDR1 SEHNR, CDR2 FQNEAQ (reference sequence). With 5 bases removed from V and 0 bases from J, the gap between germline ends came to 13 bases.